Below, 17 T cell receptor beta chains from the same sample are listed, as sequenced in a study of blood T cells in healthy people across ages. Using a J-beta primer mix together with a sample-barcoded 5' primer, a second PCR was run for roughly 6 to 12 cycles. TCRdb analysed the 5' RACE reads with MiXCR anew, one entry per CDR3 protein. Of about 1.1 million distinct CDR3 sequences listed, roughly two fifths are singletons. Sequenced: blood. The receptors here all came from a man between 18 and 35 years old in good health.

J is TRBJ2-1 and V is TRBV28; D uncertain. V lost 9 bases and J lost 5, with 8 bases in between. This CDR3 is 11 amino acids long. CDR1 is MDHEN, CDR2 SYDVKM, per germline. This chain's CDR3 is CASLVNNEQFF. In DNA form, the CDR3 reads TGTGCCAGTCTGGTAAACAATGAGCAGTTCTTC.

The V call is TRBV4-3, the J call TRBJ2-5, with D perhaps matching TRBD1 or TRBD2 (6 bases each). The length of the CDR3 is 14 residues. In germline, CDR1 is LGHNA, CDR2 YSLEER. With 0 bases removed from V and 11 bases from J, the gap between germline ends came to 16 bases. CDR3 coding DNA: TGCGCCAGCAGCCAAGATCTGGGGGGCAATGAGCAGTACTTC. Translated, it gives CASSQDLGGNEQYF.

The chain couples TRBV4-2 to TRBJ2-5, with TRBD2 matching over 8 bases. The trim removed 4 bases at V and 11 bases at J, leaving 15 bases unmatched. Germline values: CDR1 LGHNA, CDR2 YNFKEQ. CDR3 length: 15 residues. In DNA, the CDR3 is TGTGCCAGCAGCCCCCCGACGGGGGGGCTCAATGAGCAGTACTTC. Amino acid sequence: CASSPPTGGLNEQYF.

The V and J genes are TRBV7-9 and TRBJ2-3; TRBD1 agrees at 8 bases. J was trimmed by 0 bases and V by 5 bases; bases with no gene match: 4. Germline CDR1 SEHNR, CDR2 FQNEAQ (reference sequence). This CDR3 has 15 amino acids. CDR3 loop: CASSRRDRSTDTQYF. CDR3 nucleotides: TGTGCCAGCAGCCGCCGGGACAGGAGCACAGATACGCAGTATTTT.

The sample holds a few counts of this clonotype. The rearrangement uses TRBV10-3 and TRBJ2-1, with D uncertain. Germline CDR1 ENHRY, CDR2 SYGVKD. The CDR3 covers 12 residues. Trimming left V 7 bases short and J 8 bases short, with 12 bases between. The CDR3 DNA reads TGTGCCATCACCGGAGACGGCTATGAGCAGTTCTTC. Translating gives CAITGDGYEQFF.

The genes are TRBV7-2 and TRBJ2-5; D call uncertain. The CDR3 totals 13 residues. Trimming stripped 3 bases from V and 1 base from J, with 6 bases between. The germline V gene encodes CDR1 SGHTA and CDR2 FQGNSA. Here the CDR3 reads CASSFAAQETQYF. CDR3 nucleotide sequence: TGTGCCAGCAGCTTTGCCGCCCAAGAGACCCAGTACTTC.

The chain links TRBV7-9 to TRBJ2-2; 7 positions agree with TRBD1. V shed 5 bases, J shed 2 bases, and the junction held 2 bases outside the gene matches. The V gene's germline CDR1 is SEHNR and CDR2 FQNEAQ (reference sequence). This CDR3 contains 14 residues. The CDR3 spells CASSRGGNTGELFF. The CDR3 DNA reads TGTGCCAGCAGCCGAGGGGGCAACACCGGGGAGCTGTTTTTT.

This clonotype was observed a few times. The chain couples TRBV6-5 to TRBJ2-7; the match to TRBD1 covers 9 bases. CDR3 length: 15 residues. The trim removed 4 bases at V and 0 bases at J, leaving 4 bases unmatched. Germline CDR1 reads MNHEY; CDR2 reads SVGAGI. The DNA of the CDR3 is TGTGCCAGCAGTTCAGACAGGGGGAACTCCTACGAGCAGTACTTC. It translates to CASSSDRGNSYEQYF.

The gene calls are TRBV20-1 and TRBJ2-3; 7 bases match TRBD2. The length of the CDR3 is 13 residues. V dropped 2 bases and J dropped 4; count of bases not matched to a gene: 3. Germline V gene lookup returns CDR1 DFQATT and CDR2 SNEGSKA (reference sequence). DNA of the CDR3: TGCAGTGCTAGATGGGGGGGACCAGATACGCAGTATTTT. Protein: CSARWGGPDTQYF.

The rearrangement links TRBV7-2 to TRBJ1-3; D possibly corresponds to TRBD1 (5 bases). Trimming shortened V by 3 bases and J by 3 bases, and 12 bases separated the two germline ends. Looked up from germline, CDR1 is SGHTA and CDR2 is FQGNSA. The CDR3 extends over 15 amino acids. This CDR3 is CASSFEDISGNTIYF. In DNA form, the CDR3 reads TGTGCCAGCAGCTTCGAGGACATCAGTGGAAACACCATATATTTT.

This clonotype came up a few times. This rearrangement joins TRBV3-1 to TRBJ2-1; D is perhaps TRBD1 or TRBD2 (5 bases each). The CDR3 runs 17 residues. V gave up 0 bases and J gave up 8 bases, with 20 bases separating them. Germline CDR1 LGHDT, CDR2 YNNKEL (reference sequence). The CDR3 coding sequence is TGTGCCAGCAGCCAAGAGGTTGGGGCTAGCCCTAAAGATGAGCAGTTCTTC. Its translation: CASSQEVGASPKDEQFF.

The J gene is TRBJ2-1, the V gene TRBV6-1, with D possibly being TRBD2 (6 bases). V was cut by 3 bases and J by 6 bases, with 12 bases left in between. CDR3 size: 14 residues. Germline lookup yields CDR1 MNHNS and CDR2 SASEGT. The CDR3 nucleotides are TGTGCCAGCAGTGATTACGGAGGGTTCAATGAGCAGTTCTTC. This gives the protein CASSDYGGFNEQFF.

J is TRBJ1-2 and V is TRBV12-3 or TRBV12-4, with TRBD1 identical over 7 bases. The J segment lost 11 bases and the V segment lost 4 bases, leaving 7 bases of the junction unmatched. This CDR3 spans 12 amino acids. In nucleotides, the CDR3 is TGTGCCAGCAGTTCCAACACAGGGGATTACACCTTC. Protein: CASSSNTGDYTF.

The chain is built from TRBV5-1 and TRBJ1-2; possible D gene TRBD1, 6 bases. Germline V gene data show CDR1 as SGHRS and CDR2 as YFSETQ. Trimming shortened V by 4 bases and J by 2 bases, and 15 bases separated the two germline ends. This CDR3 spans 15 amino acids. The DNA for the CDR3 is TGCGCCAGCAGCGTTAATGCGGGACACAACTATGGCTACACCTTC. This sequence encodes CASSVNAGHNYGYTF.

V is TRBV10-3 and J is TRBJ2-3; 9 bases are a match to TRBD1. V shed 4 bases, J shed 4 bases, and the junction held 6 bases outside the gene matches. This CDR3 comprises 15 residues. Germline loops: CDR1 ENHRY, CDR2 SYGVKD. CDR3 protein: CAISGRDRAADTQYF. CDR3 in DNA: TGTGCCATCAGTGGCCGGGACAGGGCTGCAGATACGCAGTATTTT.

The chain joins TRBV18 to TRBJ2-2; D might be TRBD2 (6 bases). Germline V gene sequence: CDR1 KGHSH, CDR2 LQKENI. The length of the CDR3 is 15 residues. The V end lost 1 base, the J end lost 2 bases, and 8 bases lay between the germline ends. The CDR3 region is CASSPRDSNTGELFF. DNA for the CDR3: TGTGCCAGCTCACCACGGGACTCAAACACCGGGGAGCTGTTTTTT.

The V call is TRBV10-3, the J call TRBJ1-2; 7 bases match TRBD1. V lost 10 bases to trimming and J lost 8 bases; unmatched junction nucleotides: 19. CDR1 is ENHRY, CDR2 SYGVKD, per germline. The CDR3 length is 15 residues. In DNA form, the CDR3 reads TGTGCCACAACCAAACATACAGGGGACGCAAGAGGCTACACCTTC. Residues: CATTKHTGDARGYTF.